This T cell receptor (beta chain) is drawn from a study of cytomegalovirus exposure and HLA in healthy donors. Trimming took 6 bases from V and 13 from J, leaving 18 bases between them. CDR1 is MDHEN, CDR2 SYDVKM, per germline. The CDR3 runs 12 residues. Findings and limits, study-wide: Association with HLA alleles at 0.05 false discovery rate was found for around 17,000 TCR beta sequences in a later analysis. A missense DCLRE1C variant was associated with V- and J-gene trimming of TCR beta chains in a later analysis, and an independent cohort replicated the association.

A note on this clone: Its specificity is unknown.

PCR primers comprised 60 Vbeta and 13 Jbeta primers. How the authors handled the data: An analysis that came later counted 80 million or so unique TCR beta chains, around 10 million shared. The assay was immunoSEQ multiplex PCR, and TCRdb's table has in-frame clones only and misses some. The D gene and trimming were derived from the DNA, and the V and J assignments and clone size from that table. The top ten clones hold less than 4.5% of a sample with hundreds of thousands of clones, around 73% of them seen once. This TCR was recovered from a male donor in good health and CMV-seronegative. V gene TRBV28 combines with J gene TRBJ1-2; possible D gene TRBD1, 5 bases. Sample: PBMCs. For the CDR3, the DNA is TGTGCCAGCAGAACGAGCGCGGGGCCCATCACCTTC. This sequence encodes CASRTSAGPITF.